The present TCR beta chain was sequenced within a study of cytomegalovirus exposure and HLA in healthy donors. Overall study: The same platform as the roughly 670 first-cohort repertoires was used for the 120 or so validation repertoires, a later analysis reported.

Libraries were prepared by immunoSEQ multiplex PCR; TCRdb keeps only in-frame clonotypes and omits some of them. The sample has 200,000 to 300,000 clones, about 86% seen once. The study, taken as a whole, reports: In vitro confirmation showed a few CMV-associated chains to be CMV antigen specific.

In the case of this clone: Its antigen is unidentified.

Per germline, CDR1 SGHDT and CDR2 YYEEEE. The CDR3 has 12 residues. V was clipped by 4 bases and J by 4 bases, with 8 bases between them. The chain uses TRBV5-6 and TRBJ2-5; D is ambiguous. The sequence came from a woman in her twenties or thirties in good health and CMV-seropositive. Sample: PBMCs. The CDR3 DNA is TGTGCCAGCAGCATAAATCCAGAGACCCAGTACTTC. This sequence encodes CASSINPETQYF.